Here is one TCR beta chain with its context. Its antigen is unidentified. RNA extraction was followed by reverse transcription into cDNA, which acted as the sequencing template. The method was immunoSEQ multiplex PCR; TCRdb's version includes in-frame clones alone and lacks a portion of them. The table lists 70,000 or so clones, 29% of them singletons. The data stem from a study of CD8+ T cells in alopecia areata. On the study more broadly: Oral tofacitinib, 5 to 10 mg twice daily, was given in an open-label trial. For treated patients, severity scores reflected the percentage of scalp area affected. Study-wide results and limits: Tofacitinib significantly brought down scalp clonality and expanded CD8+ clones among top 100.

The treatment here: oral pan-JAK inhibitor, 5-10 mg twice daily. The TCR sequence derives from a human donor with alopecia areata. Sequencing was performed on CD8+ T cells sorted from blood, taken at week 4, from a patient treated with tofacitinib.

CDR3 sequence reads: CASSQGADFKQYF. The DNA for the CDR3 is TGCGCCAGCAGCCAAGGGGCAGACTTCAAGCAGTACTTC. The rearrangement joins TRBV4-1 to TRBJ2-5; the D is unclear. Trimming took off 1 base at V and 11 bases at J, with 14 bases between the two ends. Per the germline V gene, CDR1 is MGHRA and CDR2 is YSYEKL. The CDR3 is 13 amino acids.